This is a list of T cell receptor beta chains from one sample in a study of naive and memory T cell subsets. TCRdb re-derived calls from the UMI-ligation and nested PCR reads in MiXCR, one entry per CDR3 protein. This sample has about 160,000 distinct CDR3 sequences, with approximately 22% found just once. Sequenced input: naive CD4+ T cells from blood. Receptor source: a human donor in good health. Each CDR3 is given without its conserved first and last residue. Fields, in order: V gene, D gene, CDR3 length, CDR3 protein. The D gene is left open where the match is weak.

TRBV20-1	TRBD2	11	SAPTSGQETQY
TRBV18	.	11	ASSPNNLYGYT
TRBV12-3/TRBV12-4	.	10	ASSLQGIGAF
TRBV15	.	12	ATSRADGSTEAF
TRBV7-2	TRBD2	12	ASESGRNTGELF
TRBV25-1	TRBD1	14	ASSEWGTANTYEQY
TRBV6-5	.	12	ASSYGSANTEAF
TRBV5-4	.	12	ASSLMGANQPQH
TRBV6-2/TRBV6-3	TRBD2	13	ASSYGGRKSYEQY
TRBV6-6	.	14	ASSYSGGSGANVLT
TRBV28	.	14	ASSRTPLGWSYEQY
TRBV6-5	.	14	ASSYRQGRMNTEAF
TRBV20-1	TRBD2	16	SATPGLAGPPSYNEQF
TRBV24-1	.	15	ATSDSLGPPNTGELF
TRBV6-6	.	12	ATQIPLHSETQY
TRBV12-3/TRBV12-4	TRBD1	14	ASSGGQGMGTDTQY
TRBV6-2/TRBV6-3	.	10	ASKTSFNEQF
TRBV5-6	.	9	ASSWGETQY
TRBV7-2	TRBD1	11	ASSPRPRGPAF
TRBV20-1	.	13	SVKGERIDNQPQH
TRBV20-1	TRBD2	12	SASGTSGYNEQF
TRBV30	.	11	AWSDHSTYEQY
TRBV5-5	TRBD2	17	ASSLGGSGPFLAKNIQY
TRBV19	TRBD2	14	ASRKGAGVVTDTQY
TRBV15	TRBD1	12	ATSRRDRVSEQY
TRBV15	.	11	ATSTTSNTEAF
TRBV11-2	TRBD2	13	ASSRGLAGSYEQY
TRBV20-1	TRBD2	15	SAAGLAGVTSSYEQY
TRBV12-3/TRBV12-4	.	12	ASKEGRQKNIQY
TRBV11-1	TRBD2	13	ASSLTGGSEDTQY
TRBV7-8	.	13	ASSPRSIRGRGYT
TRBV27	.	14	ASSLEGRMGTDTQY
TRBV6-1	TRBD1	10	ASKQGSQPQH
TRBV4-1	.	12	ASSQEVRGNEQF
TRBV29-1	.	12	SVRLRAVQETQY
TRBV12-3/TRBV12-4	.	11	ASSPPTSNEQF
TRBV4-1	.	16	ASSQFLMVGGYNSPLH
TRBV6-5	.	14	ASTPGTYSGANVLT
TRBV7-2	.	12	ASSTAGFGETQY
TRBV9	.	14	ASSVAPGLIGEKLF
TRBV5-1	TRBD1	13	ASSLGPQGVYEQY
TRBV4-3	.	13	ASSPGREVNTEAF
TRBV28	.	10	ASSYGTKEAF
TRBV7-2	.	13	ASSLEPATNEKLF
TRBV6-5	TRBD1	12	ASTRQGISDGYT
TRBV23-1	.	11	ASSHMGKNIQY
TRBV20-1	.	8	SARSHEQY
TRBV25-1	.	12	ASGVGVSGNTIY
TRBV20-1	.	9	SAGATGEQF
TRBV19	TRBD2	11	ASRVAGGDEQF
TRBV12-3/TRBV12-4	TRBD1	12	ASKRQGAAYEQY
TRBV25-1	TRBD1	13	ASSLLGQGRNEQF
TRBV20-1	.	13	SARVAGSSKNIQY
TRBV30	TRBD1	12	AWSTETGTWGYT
TRBV5-4	TRBD2	12	ASSWTSQTDTQY
TRBV20-1	TRBD2	13	SARDSLAGTIEQY
TRBV29-1	.	12	SVERQSSYNEQF
TRBV10-3	.	13	AISEGLTVNQPQH
TRBV12-3/TRBV12-4	TRBD2	13	ASSLRTSGYNEQF
TRBV3-1	TRBD2	14	ASSQDLSSGIHEQY